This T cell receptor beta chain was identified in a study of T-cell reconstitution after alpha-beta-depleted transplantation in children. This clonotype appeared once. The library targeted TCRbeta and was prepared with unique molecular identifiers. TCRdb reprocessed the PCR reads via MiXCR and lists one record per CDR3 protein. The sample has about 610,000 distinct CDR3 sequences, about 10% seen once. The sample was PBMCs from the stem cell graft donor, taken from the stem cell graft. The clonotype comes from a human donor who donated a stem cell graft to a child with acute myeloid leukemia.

In DNA, the CDR3 is TGTGCCAGCTCGCCCTACAGGGGTACTGAAGCTTTCTTT. This encodes CASSPYRGTEAFF. The V call is TRBV18, the J call TRBJ1-1, with 7 bases matching TRBD1. J gave up 5 bases and V 6 bases, and 6 bases lay outside the gene matches. The CDR3 has 13 amino acids. Per the germline V gene, CDR1 is KGHSH and CDR2 is LQKENI.